What follows is one T cell receptor (beta chain) and its context. The record originates from a study of blood T cell repertoires in COVID-19. Libraries were prepared by immunoSEQ multiplex PCR; TCRdb keeps only in-frame clonotypes and omits some of them. The table includes about 350,000 clones, more than 85% detected once. In terms of age and location, participants ranged from roughly 18 to 95 years and lived in under 30 US areas. The CDR3 is made up of 15 amino acids. Germline CDR1 and CDR2: SGHRS and YFSETQ. Trimming cost V 0 bases and J 8 bases; bases outside gene matches: 8. The chain has TRBV5-1 and TRBJ1-2; 9 bases align to TRBD1. Sequenced sample: PBMCs or T cells enriched from blood (not recorded which). This sequence was found in a woman in her twenties or thirties who had recovered from COVID-19. The CDR3 DNA sequence: TGCGCCAGCAGCTTGGACGGGGGACAGGGACGAGGCTACACCTTC. This sequence encodes CASSLDGGQGRGYTF.